This is a list of T cell receptor beta chains from one sample in a study of blood T cell repertoires in COVID-19. TCRdb's table, derived via immunoSEQ multiplex PCR, lists solely in-frame clones and lacks some. The sample holds around 300,000 clones; about 90% are singletons and the top ten take about 1.7%. The sequenced sample was PBMCs or T cells enriched from blood (not recorded which). These receptors were obtained from a young woman with acute COVID-19. CDR3s include the opening cysteine and the closing phenylalanine or tryptophan. The D gene is left open where the match is weak. Size is omitted from some rows. Given values are once, few, many or a class for expanded clones.

size,J,D,V,DNA,CDR3
NA,TRBJ2-2,TRBD2,TRBV15,TGTGCCACCAGCAGAAGGCTAGCGGGAACAGGCGGGGAGCTGTTTTTT,CATSRRLAGTGGELFF
NA,TRBJ1-1,TRBD1,TRBV7-8,TGTGCCAGCAGCTCCCAGGGGGGACCGAACACTGAAGCTTTCTTT,CASSSQGGPNTEAFF
NA,TRBJ1-5,NA,TRBV19,TGTGCCAGTAGTCCTGGCATCGTTGCCCTTCAGCCCCAGCATTTT,CASSPGIVALQPQHF
NA,TRBJ2-1,TRBD2,TRBV24-1,TGTGCCACCAGATCCGGGACTAGCGGGACCAATGAGCAGTTCTTC,CATRSGTSGTNEQFF
NA,TRBJ2-1,NA,TRBV27,TGTGCCAGCGCGGGGCCAATAACCTTCAATGAGCAGTTCTTC,CASAGPITFNEQFF
NA,TRBJ1-2,TRBD1,TRBV30,TGTGCCTGGAGGGGACAGGGGGCTAACTATGGCTACACCTTC,CAWRGQGANYGYTF
NA,TRBJ2-2,TRBD1,TRBV29-1,TGCAGCGTTGAGGAGGGACAGGGCCCCACCGGGGAGCTGTTTTTT,CSVEEGQGPTGELFF
NA,TRBJ1-5,NA,TRBV3-1/TRBV3-2,TGTGCCAGCAGCCAGACCAGGTACAATCAGCCCCAGCATTTT,CASSQTRYNQPQHF
once,TRBJ2-7,TRBD2,TRBV4-1,TGCGCCAGCAGCCAAGAAAGACTAGCGGGAGACGAGCAGTACTTC,CASSQERLAGDEQYF
NA,TRBJ1-5,NA,TRBV18,TGTGCCAGCTCACCAATCAGGGATAGCAATCAGCCCCAGCATTTT,CASSPIRDSNQPQHF
NA,TRBJ2-5,TRBD2,TRBV5-1,TGCGCCAGCAGCCCGGGACTAGCGGGAGTATCAGAGACCCAGTACTTC,CASSPGLAGVSETQYF
NA,TRBJ2-5,TRBD2,TRBV30,TGTGCCTGGAGTGTACACGCGGGGAGGGGAAGAGAGACCCAGTACTTC,CAWSVHAGRGRETQYF
once,TRBJ2-6,NA,TRBV28,TGTGCCAGCAATAGGTGGGGGACTCCTGGGGCCAACGTCCTGACTTTC,CASNRWGTPGANVLTF
once,TRBJ1-2,NA,TRBV29-1,TGCAGCGTCGAGGGCAGATCTAACTATGGCTACACCTTC,CSVEGRSNYGYTF
NA,TRBJ2-5,NA,TRBV7-9,TGTGCCAGCAGCAACCCTAGCCAAGAGACCCAGTACTTC,CASSNPSQETQYF
once,TRBJ2-3,NA,TRBV27,TGTGCCAGCAGGCGAGCCGCAGATACGCAGTATTTT,CASRRAADTQYF
NA,TRBJ2-7,NA,TRBV3-1/TRBV3-2,TGTGCCAGCAGCGAAAGACCAGGACTTTCCTCCTACGAGCAGTACTTC,CASSERPGLSSYEQYF
NA,TRBJ2-1,TRBD2,TRBV27,TGTGCCAGCCGGGGTAGCGGGATAGTCTCCTACAATGAGCAGTTCTTC,CASRGSGIVSYNEQFF
NA,TRBJ1-1,TRBD1,TRBV19,TGTGCCAGTAGTAACCTGGGGACAGTCACTGAAGCTTTCTTT,CASSNLGTVTEAFF
few,TRBJ2-7,TRBD2,TRBV27,TGTGCCAGCAGTTACTCGGGACTAGCGGGAAACTACGAGCAGTACTTC,CASSYSGLAGNYEQYF
NA,TRBJ2-1,TRBD2,TRBV6-5,TGTGCCAGCAGTTATGGGACTAGCGTCGACAATGAGCAGTTCTTC,CASSYGTSVDNEQFF
NA,TRBJ1-4,TRBD1,TRBV7-3,TGTGCCAGCAGCTTAACGGACCGGGACAGGACAAATGAAAAACTGTTTTTT,CASSLTDRDRTNEKLFF
NA,TRBJ2-7,TRBD2,TRBV19,TGTGCCAGTAGTATTCTAGCGGGAGGTGACTCCTACGAGCAGTACTTC,CASSILAGGDSYEQYF
NA,TRBJ2-2,NA,TRBV19,TGTGCCAGTAGTATCGCCGACGGACTTGCGAACACCGGGGAGCTGTTTTTT,CASSIADGLANTGELFF
few,TRBJ2-7,TRBD2,TRBV6-2/TRBV6-3,TGTGCCAGCAGTAGGGGGACTAGCGGGAGCTACGAGCAGTACTTC,CASSRGTSGSYEQYF
once,TRBJ2-3,NA,TRBV19,TGTGCCAGTAGTATTCTTGGGGCTCGTGGCACAGATACGCAGTATTTT,CASSILGARGTDTQYF
NA,TRBJ2-1,TRBD2,TRBV4-1,TGCGCCAGCAGCCAAGCCGGAGCTACTAGCGGGAGTAGAAATGAGCAGTTCTTC,CASSQAGATSGSRNEQFF
NA,TRBJ1-1,NA,TRBV10-3,TGTGCCATCAGTGGGGGACAGAACACTGAAGCTTTCTTT,CAISGGQNTEAFF
NA,TRBJ1-2,NA,TRBV19,TGTGCCAGTAGTATTAGGAGGGATTATGGCTACACCTTC,CASSIRRDYGYTF
NA,TRBJ1-1,TRBD1,TRBV7-9,TGTGCCAGCAGCCCTCCCGGGACAGTAACTGAAGCTTTCTTT,CASSPPGTVTEAFF
once,TRBJ1-2,TRBD1,TRBV28,TGTGCCAGCAGTTTCGTCCCGGGACAGGGGGCAGTTGGCTACACCTTC,CASSFVPGQGAVGYTF
NA,TRBJ2-5,TRBD1,TRBV5-4,TGTGCTCAACGGGTACAGGGGCAAGAGACCCAGTACTTC,CAQRVQGQETQYF
NA,TRBJ2-7,TRBD1,TRBV27,TGTGCCAGCGGGGGAGCAGGGGGACCCGAGCAGTACTTC,CASGGAGGPEQYF
NA,TRBJ1-1,NA,TRBV27,TGTGCCAGCAGTCTCTCGGCAGGCACTGAAGCTTTCTTT,CASSLSAGTEAFF